These T cell receptor beta chains were read from a single sample in a study of regulatory T cells in long-lasting Graves disease. Via MiXCR, TCRdb re-called the multiplex PCR reads, giving one row per CDR3 protein. The sample contains over 650,000 distinct CDR3 sequences, about 30% of which appear only once. The material was peripheral blood mononuclear cells (PBMCs), obtained when the disease was refractory, from a patient treated with antithyroid drugs. These receptor sequences come from a female donor with Graves disease. The CDR3 runs from the conserved cysteine through the conserved F or W. Fields, in order: D gene, V gene, clone size, J gene, CDR3 protein, CDR3 DNA. The D gene is left open where the match is weak. Rows give clone size only sometimes, using once, few, many, or a class for an expanded clone.

D gene: -
V gene: TRBV6-2/TRBV6-3
clone size: -
J gene: TRBJ2-6
CDR3 protein: CASIVLAGANVLTF
CDR3 DNA: TGTGCCAGCATTGTTTTGGCTGGGGCCAACGTCCTGACTTTC

D gene: -
V gene: TRBV3-1
clone size: few
J gene: TRBJ1-4
CDR3 protein: CASSQDRGPGGKLFF
CDR3 DNA: TGTGCCAGCAGCCAAGATAGAGGGCCGGGAGGAAAACTGTTTTTT

D gene: -
V gene: TRBV2
clone size: many
J gene: TRBJ1-1
CDR3 protein: CASRGDRTNTEAFF
CDR3 DNA: TGTGCCAGCAGAGGAGACAGGACGAACACTGAAGCTTTCTTT

D gene: -
V gene: TRBV11-3
clone size: few
J gene: TRBJ2-2
CDR3 protein: CASSLDLTTRGKLFF
CDR3 DNA: TGTGCCAGCAGCTTGGATTTAACGACACGAGGGAAGCTGTTTTTT

D gene: -
V gene: TRBV20-1
clone size: once
J gene: TRBJ2-3
CDR3 protein: CSAARLENTDTQYF
CDR3 DNA: TGCAGTGCTGCACGACTGGAAAACACAGATACGCAGTATTTT

D gene: -
V gene: TRBV3-1
clone size: -
J gene: TRBJ1-2
CDR3 protein: CASSHNKRGGADGYTF
CDR3 DNA: TGTGCCAGCAGCCATAACAAGAGAGGAGGGGCGGATGGCTACACCTTC

D gene: -
V gene: TRBV7-9
clone size: -
J gene: TRBJ2-2
CDR3 protein: CASSLGRLSNTGELFF
CDR3 DNA: TGTGCCAGCAGCTTAGGAAGGCTATCGAACACCGGGGAGCTGTTTTTT

D gene: -
V gene: TRBV7-2
clone size: -
J gene: TRBJ2-7
CDR3 protein: CASSRGRVGGYEQYF
CDR3 DNA: TGTGCCAGCAGTCGAGGCCGGGTTGGGGGCTACGAGCAGTACTTC

D gene: -
V gene: TRBV20-1
clone size: few
J gene: TRBJ2-7
CDR3 protein: CSARGDSTYEQYF
CDR3 DNA: TGCAGTGCTAGGGGTGACTCGACCTACGAGCAGTACTTC

D gene: TRBD1
V gene: TRBV12-3/TRBV12-4
clone size: -
J gene: TRBJ2-6
CDR3 protein: CASRPATGGGPFGANVLTF
CDR3 DNA: TGTGCCAGCAGACCGGCGACAGGGGGCGGACCATTCGGGGCCAACGTCCTGACTTTC

D gene: -
V gene: TRBV12-3/TRBV12-4
clone size: many
J gene: TRBJ1-5
CDR3 protein: CASSQFNQPQHF
CDR3 DNA: TGTGCCAGCAGTCAGTTCAATCAGCCCCAGCATTTT

D gene: -
V gene: TRBV11-2
clone size: -
J gene: TRBJ2-3
CDR3 protein: CASSLVGQPQDTQYF
CDR3 DNA: TGTGCCAGCAGCTTAGTAGGACAGCCCCAGGATACGCAGTATTTT

D gene: TRBD2
V gene: TRBV7-2
clone size: few
J gene: TRBJ2-7
CDR3 protein: CASSPWGRASDEQYF
CDR3 DNA: TGTGCCAGCAGCCCGTGGGGGAGGGCCTCGGACGAGCAGTACTTC

D gene: TRBD1
V gene: TRBV27
clone size: few
J gene: TRBJ1-1
CDR3 protein: CASRRTRDRSNTEAFF
CDR3 DNA: TGTGCCAGCAGACGTACTCGGGACAGATCGAACACTGAAGCTTTCTTT

D gene: -
V gene: TRBV30
clone size: many
J gene: TRBJ1-1
CDR3 protein: CAWSNGRGSTEAFF
CDR3 DNA: TGTGCCTGGAGTAACGGCAGGGGTAGTACTGAAGCTTTCTTT

D gene: TRBD1
V gene: TRBV7-3
clone size: -
J gene: TRBJ1-2
CDR3 protein: CASSPTTGSGYTF
CDR3 DNA: TGTGCCAGCAGCCCCACGACAGGGAGCGGCTACACCTTC

D gene: -
V gene: TRBV27
clone size: -
J gene: TRBJ2-5
CDR3 protein: CASSSQTGETQYF
CDR3 DNA: TGTGCCAGCAGTTCCCAAACCGGGGAGACCCAGTACTTC

D gene: -
V gene: TRBV11-2
clone size: few
J gene: TRBJ1-6
CDR3 protein: CASMGRGDSPLHF
CDR3 DNA: TGTGCCAGCATGGGCAGGGGAGATTCACCCCTCCACTTT

D gene: -
V gene: TRBV7-2
clone size: -
J gene: TRBJ1-1
CDR3 protein: CASSLEGEDTEAFF
CDR3 DNA: TGCGCCAGCAGCTTGGAGGGGGAGGACACTGAAGCTTTCTTT

D gene: -
V gene: TRBV12-3/TRBV12-4
clone size: few
J gene: TRBJ2-7
CDR3 protein: CASSFVGGGRNEQYF
CDR3 DNA: TGTGCCAGCAGTTTTGTAGGGGGCGGGAGAAACGAGCAGTACTTC

D gene: TRBD2
V gene: TRBV7-2
clone size: -
J gene: TRBJ2-7
CDR3 protein: CASSVGLGRYEQYF
CDR3 DNA: TGTGCCAGCAGCGTTGGACTAGGGCGGTACGAGCAGTACTTC

D gene: -
V gene: TRBV10-3
clone size: -
J gene: TRBJ1-3
CDR3 protein: CAIQSQDGNTIYF
CDR3 DNA: TGTGCCATCCAGTCCCAGGATGGAAACACCATATATTTT

D gene: TRBD2
V gene: TRBV28
clone size: many
J gene: TRBJ2-7
CDR3 protein: CASSFLLAGGSYEQYF
CDR3 DNA: TGTGCCAGCAGTTTCCTACTAGCGGGAGGATCCTACGAGCAGTACTTC

D gene: -
V gene: TRBV2
clone size: -
J gene: TRBJ1-2
CDR3 protein: CASKSGFYGYTF
CDR3 DNA: TGTGCCAGCAAGTCAGGGTTCTATGGCTACACCTTC

D gene: -
V gene: TRBV30
clone size: -
J gene: TRBJ1-6
CDR3 protein: CAWSRPYNSPLHF
CDR3 DNA: TGTGCCTGGAGCCGTCCGTATAATTCACCCCTCCACTTT

D gene: -
V gene: TRBV2
clone size: -
J gene: TRBJ1-5
CDR3 protein: CASSGTPQQPQHF
CDR3 DNA: TGTGCCAGCAGCGGGACACCCCAACAGCCCCAGCATTTT

D gene: -
V gene: TRBV29-1
clone size: -
J gene: TRBJ2-5
CDR3 protein: CSVAGETQYF
CDR3 DNA: TGCAGCGTTGCAGGGGAGACCCAGTACTTC

D gene: TRBD1
V gene: TRBV3-1
clone size: many
J gene: TRBJ1-4
CDR3 protein: CASSPSGQEKVKKLFF
CDR3 DNA: TGTGCCAGCAGCCCTTCCGGACAGGAGAAGGTGAAAAAACTGTTTTTT

D gene: TRBD1
V gene: TRBV3-1
clone size: few
J gene: TRBJ2-5
CDR3 protein: CASSRQTGNQETQYF
CDR3 DNA: TGTGCCAGCAGCCGACAGACAGGGAACCAAGAGACCCAGTACTTC

D gene: -
V gene: TRBV6-2/TRBV6-3
clone size: few
J gene: TRBJ1-1
CDR3 protein: CASSYQGALTEAFF
CDR3 DNA: TGTGCCAGCAGTTACCAAGGGGCACTCACTGAAGCTTTCTTT

D gene: -
V gene: TRBV7-9
clone size: few
J gene: TRBJ1-6
CDR3 protein: CASSLDGVHSPLHF
CDR3 DNA: TGTGCCAGCAGCTTGGACGGAGTCCATTCACCCCTCCACTTT

D gene: -
V gene: TRBV6-2/TRBV6-3
clone size: once
J gene: TRBJ2-4
CDR3 protein: CASSETTMGRRDIQYF
CDR3 DNA: TGTGCCAGCAGTGAAACCACTATGGGCCGTCGGGACATTCAGTACTTC

D gene: -
V gene: TRBV3-1
clone size: few
J gene: TRBJ1-4
CDR3 protein: CASSRARYTNEKLFF
CDR3 DNA: TGTGCCAGCAGCCGAGCCAGGTACACTAATGAAAAACTGTTTTTT

D gene: -
V gene: TRBV5-1
clone size: few
J gene: TRBJ2-7
CDR3 protein: CASSLTTGLPYYYEQYF
CDR3 DNA: TGCGCCAGCAGCTTGACTACAGGGCTCCCCTACTACTACGAGCAGTACTTC

D gene: -
V gene: TRBV28
clone size: many
J gene: TRBJ1-2
CDR3 protein: CASSEEGKIYGYTF
CDR3 DNA: TGTGCCAGCAGTGAAGAGGGCAAAATCTATGGCTACACCTTC

D gene: -
V gene: TRBV19
clone size: few
J gene: TRBJ1-5
CDR3 protein: CASSMTQYNQPQHF
CDR3 DNA: TGTGCCAGTAGTATGACCCAGTACAATCAGCCCCAGCATTTT

D gene: TRBD1
V gene: TRBV3-1
clone size: few
J gene: TRBJ1-2
CDR3 protein: CASSQDLQGWIDTF
CDR3 DNA: TGTGCCAGCAGCCAAGATTTACAGGGGTGGATCGACACCTTC

D gene: TRBD2
V gene: TRBV11-2
clone size: -
J gene: TRBJ2-2
CDR3 protein: CASRRRSGGNTGELFF
CDR3 DNA: TGTGCCAGCAGAAGAAGAAGCGGGGGTAACACCGGGGAGCTGTTTTTT

D gene: -
V gene: TRBV12-3/TRBV12-4
clone size: -
J gene: TRBJ1-5
CDR3 protein: CASRPPGTGYQPQHF
CDR3 DNA: TGTGCCAGCAGACCCCCCGGGACGGGTTATCAGCCCCAGCATTTT

D gene: -
V gene: TRBV20-1
clone size: -
J gene: TRBJ1-2
CDR3 protein: CSALDSVEYSYTF
CDR3 DNA: TGCAGTGCCCTAGACAGCGTGGAATATAGCTACACCTTC

D gene: -
V gene: TRBV15
clone size: few
J gene: TRBJ1-4
CDR3 protein: CATSRDTRLSGWLFF
CDR3 DNA: TGTGCCACCAGCAGAGATACCAGATTGAGCGGATGGCTGTTTTTT

D gene: -
V gene: TRBV7-6
clone size: -
J gene: TRBJ1-6
CDR3 protein: CASSLSRPDSPLHF
CDR3 DNA: TGTGCCAGCAGCTTGTCCAGGCCTGATTCACCCCTCCACTTT

D gene: -
V gene: TRBV28
clone size: many
J gene: TRBJ2-7
CDR3 protein: CASSPYIREPHYEQYF
CDR3 DNA: TGTGCCAGCAGCCCCTACATCCGGGAGCCGCACTACGAGCAGTACTTC

D gene: -
V gene: TRBV6-1
clone size: few
J gene: TRBJ1-5
CDR3 protein: CASSGGGMGNQPQHF
CDR3 DNA: TGTGCCAGCAGTGGGGGGGGAATGGGCAATCAGCCCCAGCATTTT

D gene: -
V gene: TRBV7-9
clone size: few
J gene: TRBJ2-5
CDR3 protein: CASSTGQEETQYF
CDR3 DNA: TGTGCCAGCAGCACGGGCCAAGAAGAGACCCAGTACTTC

D gene: -
V gene: TRBV29-1
clone size: -
J gene: TRBJ1-2
CDR3 protein: CSVSGVYGYTF
CDR3 DNA: TGCAGCGTTTCAGGGGTCTATGGCTACACCTTC

D gene: -
V gene: TRBV28
clone size: -
J gene: TRBJ1-1
CDR3 protein: CATQPGVSVAFF
CDR3 DNA: TGTGCCACCCAACCCGGGGTATCTGTAGCTTTCTTT